A single T cell receptor beta chain is shown here with its context. V gave up 4 bases and J gave up 3 bases, with 9 bases separating them. Germline V gene data show CDR1 as SGHAT and CDR2 as FQDESV (reference sequence). The CDR3 consists of 13 residues. The sample belongs to a study of cytomegalovirus exposure and HLA in healthy donors. PCR involved 60 Vbeta and 13 Jbeta primers. TCRdb keeps only in-frame clones here, not all; method: immunoSEQ multiplex PCR. The table records some 190,000 clones, around 79% of them present only once. This chain joins TRBV11-1 and TRBJ1-1; D not resolved. The sequenced sample consisted of PBMCs. The sequence derives from a woman in her 50s in good health and CMV-seronegative. This CDR3 is CASSYLIDTEAFF. CDR3 DNA sequence: TGTGCCAGCAGCTACCTCATAGACACTGAAGCTTTCTTT.